The rows below give T cell receptor beta chains drawn from one sample of a study of regulatory T cells in long-lasting Graves disease. Using its own MiXCR run on the multiplex PCR reads, TCRdb lists one record per CDR3 protein. The data contain fewer than 550,000 distinct CDR3 sequences, about 16% of them seen just once; the ten biggest clones take up around a quarter. The data also belong to a second study, concerning T cells in Graves' hyperthyroidism and ophthalmopathy.

This material consisted of peripheral blood mononuclear cells (PBMCs), taken at new diagnosis, from a patient treated with antithyroid drugs. These receptors were obtained from a woman aged 35 to 60 with Graves disease. Both conserved end residues are part of each CDR3. D genes are given only for firm matches. Only some rows state a clone size, as once, few, many or a class for expanded clones.

TRBJ2-7,.,.,TRBV9,CASSVGEAVLSYEQYF,TGTGCCAGCAGCGTAGGGGAGGCGGTGCTCTCCTACGAGCAGTACTTC
TRBJ2-2,.,few,TRBV4-1,CASSQELVGELFF,TGCGCCAGCAGCCAAGAATTGGTTGGGGAGCTGTTTTTT
TRBJ2-3,.,many,TRBV27,CASSFSTTSTDTQYF,TGTGCCAGCAGTTTTTCGACGACTAGCACAGATACGCAGTATTTT
TRBJ2-3,.,.,TRBV7-2,CASSQGTGMMLDTQYF,TGTGCCAGCAGTCAGGGAACAGGGATGATGCTAGATACGCAGTATTTT
TRBJ1-6,.,.,TRBV11-2,CASSLGLAPYNSPLHF,TGTGCCAGCAGCCTAGGATTGGCGCCGTATAATTCACCCCTCCACTTT
TRBJ2-1,TRBD1,few,TRBV10-3,CAISESGTGGSYNEQFF,TGTGCCATCAGTGAGTCCGGGACAGGGGGCTCCTACAATGAGCAGTTCTTC
TRBJ2-6,.,.,TRBV19,CASSIAWGDSGANVLTF,TGTGCCAGTAGTATAGCTTGGGGGGACTCTGGGGCCAACGTCCTGACTTTC
TRBJ1-1,.,few,TRBV6-9,CASSSSWGGGGENTEAFF,TGTGCCAGCAGTTCCTCCTGGGGGGGGGGTGGGGAGAACACTGAAGCTTTCTTT
TRBJ1-5,TRBD1,many,TRBV12-3/TRBV12-4,CASSGQGLIDQPQHF,TGTGCCAGCAGTGGACAGGGGTTGATCGATCAGCCCCAGCATTTT
TRBJ1-6,.,few,TRBV11-1,CASSLWGVANSPLHF,TGTGCCAGCAGCTTATGGGGAGTTGCCAATTCACCCCTCCACTTT
TRBJ1-1,.,.,TRBV4-1,CASTPGARGTEAFF,TGTGCCAGCACCCCAGGGGCCCGCGGGACTGAAGCTTTCTTT
TRBJ1-5,.,many,TRBV7-9,CASSATENQPQHF,TGTGCCAGCAGCGCGACAGAAAATCAGCCCCAGCATTTT
TRBJ2-2,.,few,TRBV12-3/TRBV12-4,CASSLGYPGELFF,TGTGCCAGCAGTTTGGGTTACCCCGGGGAGCTGTTTTTT
TRBJ2-7,TRBD2,.,TRBV3-1,CASSPLIYRTSSTYEQYF,TGTGCCAGCAGCCCGTTAATCTATCGGACTAGCTCTACCTACGAGCAGTACTTC
TRBJ1-5,.,few,TRBV2,CASSVGVPIQPQHF,TGTGCCAGCAGTGTGGGAGTCCCCATTCAGCCCCAGCATTTT
TRBJ1-1,.,many,TRBV12-5,CASGGGGYEAFF,TGTGCTAGTGGAGGGGGGGGCTATGAAGCTTTCTTT
TRBJ1-5,.,few,TRBV12-5,CASGFGTNQPQHF,TGTGCTAGTGGTTTCGGTACTAATCAGCCCCAGCATTTT
TRBJ2-1,.,many,TRBV6-2/TRBV6-3,CASSVGKEYNEQFF,TGTGCCAGCAGTGTAGGTAAAGAGTACAATGAGCAGTTCTTC
TRBJ1-1,.,few,TRBV5-5,CASSLSGSAEAFF,TGTGCCAGCAGCTTGTCTGGGTCGGCTGAAGCTTTCTTT
TRBJ2-2,.,few,TRBV7-2,CASSFPRRRAGELFF,TGTGCCAGCAGCTTCCCCCGCCGCAGGGCCGGGGAGCTGTTTTTT
TRBJ1-1,.,many,TRBV24-1,CATSFGEASEAFF,TGTGCCACCAGTTTCGGAGAAGCGTCTGAAGCTTTCTTT
TRBJ1-4,TRBD1,many,TRBV2,CASSEARGQGTNEKLFF,TGTGCCAGCAGTGAAGCGCGGGGACAGGGGACTAATGAAAAACTGTTTTTT
TRBJ2-2,TRBD2,once,TRBV28,CASSFVGPAGGPNTGELFF,TGTGCCAGCAGTTTTGTAGGACCAGCGGGGGGGCCGAACACCGGGGAGCTGTTTTTT
TRBJ1-3,.,many,TRBV12-3/TRBV12-4,CASIGQSSGNTIYF,TGTGCCAGCATCGGACAGAGCTCTGGAAACACCATATATTTT
TRBJ1-1,.,.,TRBV4-1,CASSQVGAGVNTEAFF,TGCGCCAGCAGCCAAGTCGGGGCAGGGGTGAACACTGAAGCTTTCTTT
TRBJ2-3,TRBD1,many,TRBV12-3/TRBV12-4,CASSYRDRGFLSTDTQYF,TGTGCCAGCAGTTACCGGGACAGGGGATTTTTGAGCACAGATACGCAGTATTTT
TRBJ2-6,TRBD1,.,TRBV18,CASSPGTGPRANVLTF,TGTGCCAGCTCACCCGGGACAGGACCTAGGGCCAACGTCCTGACTTTC
TRBJ2-5,TRBD2,.,TRBV5-1,CASSGGGYQEIQYF,TGCGCCAGCAGCGGCGGGGGGTACCAAGAGATCCAGTACTTC
TRBJ2-5,.,.,TRBV12-5,CASGLVQETQYF,TGTGCTAGTGGTTTGGTACAAGAGACCCAGTACTTC
TRBJ1-1,.,.,TRBV24-1,CATKGCTEAFF,TGTGCCACCAAGGGGTGCACTGAAGCTTTCTTT
TRBJ1-5,.,.,TRBV30,CAWSVLGGSNQPQHF,TGTGCCTGGAGTGTACTCGGTGGTAGCAATCAGCCCCAGCATTTT
TRBJ1-1,.,few,TRBV18,CASSPLGYQSGLFEAFF,TGTGCCAGCTCACCACTAGGGTATCAGTCTGGCCTCTTCGAAGCTTTCTTT
TRBJ2-5,TRBD2,few,TRBV9,CASSVTGGGETQYF,TGTGCCAGCAGCGTGACGGGCGGGGGAGAGACCCAGTACTTC
TRBJ2-3,TRBD2,many,TRBV27,CASNHPPRGGLRTDTQYF,TGTGCCAGCAACCACCCTCCACGGGGGGGGTTAAGGACAGATACGCAGTATTTT
TRBJ2-7,.,.,TRBV27,CASSFPGRAEEQYF,TGTGCCAGCAGTTTCCCTGGCAGGGCGGAAGAGCAGTACTTC
TRBJ1-2,TRBD1,few,TRBV7-9,CASSSGTVSGYTF,TGTGCCAGCAGCTCCGGGACAGTCTCTGGCTACACCTTC
TRBJ2-1,TRBD1,many,TRBV29-1,CSVVAGGFGGDEQFF,TGCAGCGTTGTGGCAGGGGGCTTCGGAGGAGATGAGCAGTTCTTC
TRBJ1-2,TRBD1,many,TRBV19,CASSMTGRNYGYTF,TGTGCCAGTAGTATGACAGGGCGCAACTATGGCTACACCTTC
TRBJ2-3,.,.,TRBV18,CASSPSLIFSGTSTDTQYF,TGTGCCAGCTCACCATCACTTATTTTCTCGGGGACTAGCACAGATACGCAGTATTTT
TRBJ2-1,TRBD2,.,TRBV2,CASRPRLAAYNEQFF,TGTGCCAGCAGGCCCCGACTAGCGGCATACAATGAGCAGTTCTTC
TRBJ1-1,TRBD1,many,TRBV18,CASSPPTRGRFEAFF,TGTGCCAGCTCACCACCAACCAGGGGGAGGTTTGAAGCTTTCTTT
TRBJ2-1,.,.,TRBV7-3,CASSLSVGAPGYNEQFF,TGTGCCAGCAGCTTATCGGTGGGGGCCCCGGGCTACAATGAGCAGTTCTTC
TRBJ2-1,.,.,TRBV24-1,CATSDLLGEQFF,TGTGCCACCAGTGATTTGCTGGGGGAGCAGTTCTTC
TRBJ1-1,TRBD1,many,TRBV12-3/TRBV12-4,CASSPGQTDTEAFF,TGTGCCAGCAGTCCGGGACAGACTGACACTGAAGCTTTCTTT
TRBJ1-3,.,.,TRBV19,CASSISGAPLSSGNTIYF,TGTGCCAGTAGTATATCAGGGGCTCCCCTCAGCTCTGGAAACACCATATATTTT
TRBJ1-5,.,many,TRBV2,CASSRFKNQPQHF,TGTGCCAGCAGTCGGTTTAAGAATCAGCCCCAGCATTTT
TRBJ2-6,.,few,TRBV5-5,CASSLGPLQASGANVLTF,TGTGCCAGCAGCTTAGGTCCCTTACAGGCGTCTGGGGCCAACGTCCTGACTTTC